The 30 T cell receptor beta chains presented below share a single source sample, sequenced in a study. Via MiXCR, TCRdb re-called the reads, giving one row per CDR3 protein. The sample includes several thousand distinct CDR3 sequences, 30% to 35% of them seen just once. The sequencing sample was made of blood. The receptor source for this set is a human donor.

This clonotype is classed as medium-sized. CDR3: CSVGDTEAFF. For the CDR3, the DNA is TGCAGCGTTGGGGACACTGAAGCTTTCTTT. The chain is built from TRBV29-1 and TRBJ1-1; D uncertain. With 4 bases removed from V and 3 bases from J, the gap between germline ends came to 3 bases. Germline loops: CDR1 SQVTM, CDR2 ANQGSEA. The CDR3 loop spans 10 amino acids.

With respect to this clonotype: No conserved phenylalanine or tryptophan is present at the end of the CDR3, so a read error is the likely explanation. The DNA is omitted, as the CDR3 cannot be located on it reliably, and the CDR3 follows TCRdb's listing. The chain links TRBV6-2 or TRBV6-3 to TRBJ2-7; no check of the table's D call, TRBD1, against the DNA was made. The CDR3 extends over 10 residues, inclusive of both ends. Germline CDR1 reads MNHEY; CDR2 reads SVGEGT. CDR3 protein: CASTRTGRHG.

V is TRBV4-2 and J is TRBJ1-5, with a possible D match to TRBD1 (6 bases). Trimming removed 0 bases at V and 0 bases at J, with 15 bases between. The CDR3 sequence is 18 residues long. The germline CDR1 and CDR2 sequences are LGHNA and YNFKEQ. CDR3 bases: TGTGCCAGCAGCCAAGAAATAACCGGGACAAATAGCAATCAGCCCCAGCATTTT. Translating it yields CASSQEITGTNSNQPQHF.

This clonotype has more than one count but fewer than ten. The J gene is TRBJ1-1, the V gene TRBV29-1; D gene unclear. The CDR3 extends over 13 amino acids. Trimming pared 3 bases from V and 3 bases from J, leaving 11 bases between. Germline V gene data show CDR1 as SQVTM and CDR2 as ANQGSEA. In nucleotides, the CDR3 is TGCAGCGTTGACAACCCCTTTGACACTGAAGCTTTCTTT. Residues: CSVDNPFDTEAFF.

This clonotype appeared many times. This chain uses TRBV29-1 with TRBJ1-1; D may be TRBD1 (6 bases). The CDR3 loop spans 13 amino acids. The germline CDR1 and CDR2 sequences are SQVTM and ANQGSEA. Trimming took off 4 bases at V and 1 base at J, with 10 bases between the two ends. The CDR3 nucleotides are TGCAGCGTTGCAACGACAGGGAACACTGAAGCTTTCTTT. Protein: CSVATTGNTEAFF. Together with reference TRBV29-1 and TRBJ1-1, the CDR3 gives the full variable domain: SAVISQKPSRDICQRGTSLTIQCQVDSQVTMMFWYRQQPGQSLTLIATANQGSEATYESGFVIDKFPISRPNLTFSTLTVSNMSPEDSSIYLCSVATTGNTEAFFGQGTRLTVV.

Comments on this clonotype: A clone one base away is much larger, so this may be a read error. The chain has TRBV4-1 and TRBJ2-1, with TRBD2 matching 8 bases. The CDR3 extends over 14 amino acids. Germline V lookup: CDR1 MGHRA, CDR2 YSYEKL. Here the CDR3 reads CTSSQPGRANEQFF. The CDR3 bases are TGCACCAGCAGCCAACCCGGGAGGGCCAATGAGCAGTTCTTC.

This clonotype was seen at least ten times. The gene calls are TRBV14 and TRBJ2-1, with 7 bases fitting TRBD2. Germline CDR1 and CDR2: SGHDN and FVKESK. The CDR3 is made up of 14 amino acids. V was clipped by 0 bases and J by 16 bases; unmatched bases: 12. CDR3 coding DNA: TGTGCCAGCAGCCAAGATCCAGCTACCAGGACTAGTTTCTTC. Its translation is CASSQDPATRTSFF.

This clonotype was seen a few times. CDR3 nucleotide sequence: TGTGCCTGGAGTGTACTAGGGAGCGATCAGCCCCAGCATTTT. Amino acid sequence: CAWSVLGSDQPQHF. The J gene is TRBJ1-5, the V gene TRBV30; D gene ambiguous. CDR1 is GTSNPN, CDR2 SVGIG, per germline (reference sequence). The V end lost 0 bases, the J end lost 5 bases, and 11 bases lay between the germline ends. CDR3 length: 14 residues.

This clonotype was recorded a few times. This chain links TRBV29-1 with TRBJ1-5, with 9 nucleotides matching TRBD1. Germline-derived CDR1 and CDR2 are SQVTM and ANQGSEA. J was trimmed by 6 bases and V by 7 bases; bases with no gene match: 10. CDR3 length equals 14 residues. The CDR3 bases are TGCAGCGCTGAGACAGGGGGTGCCGGTCAGCCCCAGCATTTT. It codes for CSAETGGAGQPQHF.

This chain joins TRBV4-2 and TRBJ2-3; TRBD2 aligns across 11 bases. This CDR3 spans 16 amino acids. From germline, CDR1 is LGHNA and CDR2 YNFKEQ. V lost 3 bases and J lost 5; bases outside the gene matches: 7. The CDR3 DNA is TGTGCCAGCAGCCAGCTAGCGGGAGGTTTGGGAGATACGCAGTATTTT. This codes for CASSQLAGGLGDTQYF.

This clonotype came up many times. The chain has TRBV30 and TRBJ2-7; D gene ambiguous. The germline V and J ends were trimmed by 0 bases and 1 base, with 10 bases remaining between them. Per germline, CDR1 GTSNPN and CDR2 SVGIG (reference sequence). The CDR3 runs to 14 residues. The CDR3 protein is CAWSVDTLSYEQYF. DNA of the CDR3: TGTGCCTGGAGTGTAGACACTTTATCCTACGAGCAGTACTTC.

A remark on this clonotype: A much bigger clone sits one base away, suggesting this may be a read error. The chain carries TRBV29-1 and TRBJ1-1; no firm D call. Germline V gene data show CDR1 as SQVTM and CDR2 as ANQGSEA. This CDR3 is built from 11 residues. The CDR3 reads CSIESVGRAFF. DNA for the CDR3: TGCAGCATTGAATCCGTAGGGAGGGCTTTCTTT.

This clonotype qualifies as medium-sized (0.01 to 0.1%). The chain links TRBV4-2 to TRBJ2-7, with D tentatively TRBD2 (5 bases). Trimming took 0 bases from V and 6 from J, leaving 15 bases between them. This CDR3 is built from 15 residues. Germline CDR1 and CDR2: LGHNA and YNFKEQ. DNA for the CDR3: TGTGCCAGCAGCCAAGATAAACCCCTAGAGGGCGAGCAGTACTTC. Its translation: CASSQDKPLEGEQYF.

This clonotype counts as medium-sized. The chain links TRBV30 to TRBJ2-5; perhaps TRBD1 as D (6 bases). The CDR3 contains 13 residues. CDR1 is GTSNPN, CDR2 SVGIG, per germline (reference sequence). Trimming took off 4 bases at V and 6 bases at J, with 15 bases between the two ends. The CDR3 bases are TGTGCCTGGACCGCACAGGGTGGGCAGACCCAGTACTTC. Translating gives CAWTAQGGQTQYF.

This clonotype is categorized as medium-sized. V usage is TRBV29-1 and J usage is TRBJ1-3; D not certain. This CDR3 is 14 amino acids long. Germline CDR1 and CDR2: SQVTM and ANQGSEA. With 0 bases removed from V and 0 bases from J, the gap between germline ends came to 6 bases. CDR3 in DNA: TGCAGCGTTGAAGAGTTCAGCTCTGGAAACACCATATATTTT. Translating gives CSVEEFSSGNTIYF.

V usage is TRBV2 and J usage is TRBJ2-1; either TRBD1 or TRBD2 may supply D (5 bases each). This CDR3 is built from 12 residues. Trimming took off 10 bases at V and 2 bases at J, with 9 bases between the two ends. The germline gives CDR1 SNHLY, CDR2 FYNNEI. CDR3 in DNA: TGTGCCACCCGGGACCCCTACAATGAGCAGTTCTTC. This translates into CATRDPYNEQFF.

The rearrangement uses TRBV20-1 and TRBJ2-2; 7 positions match TRBD1. The germline gives CDR1 DFQATT, CDR2 SNEGSKA (reference sequence). The CDR3 covers 14 residues. V lost 4 bases, J lost 0 bases, and 2 bases stayed unmatched. The CDR3 region is CSATGTANTGELFF. The CDR3 DNA reads as TGCAGTGCTACCGGGACAGCGAACACCGGGGAGCTGTTTTTT.

By share, this clonotype counts as medium-sized (0.01 to 0.1%). The rearrangement uses TRBV6-2 or TRBV6-3 and TRBJ2-4; 7 bases map to TRBD1. The CDR3 is 16 residues long. V lost 6 bases to trimming and J lost 0 bases; unmatched junction nucleotides: 8. Germline-derived CDR1 and CDR2 are MNHEY and SVGEGT. The CDR3 reads CASRRQGTVAKNIQYF. The CDR3 DNA reads as TGTGCCAGCAGGCGACAGGGTACAGTAGCCAAAAACATTCAGTACTTC.

V and J are TRBV14 and TRBJ1-1; D remains unclear. Germline V gene lookup returns CDR1 SGHDN and CDR2 FVKESK. The CDR3 consists of 12 residues. Trimming stripped 3 bases from V and 4 bases from J, with 6 bases between. CDR3 amino acids: CASSQAITEAFF. CDR3 bases: TGTGCCAGCAGCCAGGCGATCACTGAAGCTTTCTTT.

The chain links TRBV1 to TRBJ2-6; TRBD1, as called in the table, went unchecked against the DNA. TRBV1 is described as a pseudogene. CDR3 length: 13 residues. DNA for the CDR3: TGCAGCTCCGGGGCACCGGGGGCCAACGTCCTGACTTTC. The encoded protein is CSSGAPGANVLTF.

This clonotype is judged medium-sized (0.01 to 0.1%). This rearrangement joins TRBV4-2 to TRBJ1-4; D not resolved. Germline V gives CDR1 LGHNA, CDR2 YNFKEQ. V lost 0 bases to trimming and J lost 7 bases, with 6 bases between them. The CDR3 is 13 amino acids. The CDR3 here is CASSQDRVEKLFF. Written as DNA, the CDR3 is TGTGCCAGCAGCCAAGATAGGGTTGAAAAACTGTTTTTT.

This clonotype counts as medium-sized (0.01 to 0.1%). V is TRBV13 and J is TRBJ2-1; 9 nucleotides align to TRBD2. The trim removed 5 bases at V and 2 bases at J, leaving 7 bases unmatched. This CDR3 comprises 16 residues. Per germline, CDR1 PRHDT and CDR2 FYEKMQ (reference sequence). CDR3 protein: CASSPTRTSAYNEQFF. The CDR3 region has the DNA TGTGCCAGCAGCCCCACACGGACTAGCGCCTACAATGAGCAGTTCTTC.

The chain is built from TRBV29-1 and TRBJ1-1; D possibly corresponds to TRBD1 (5 bases). This CDR3 has 13 amino acids. Germline loops: CDR1 SQVTM, CDR2 ANQGSEA. Trimming pared 6 bases from V and 0 bases from J, leaving 11 bases between. The CDR3, as DNA: TGCAGCGTCCACCGGGGCTTGAACACTGAAGCTTTCTTT. It encodes CSVHRGLNTEAFF.

This clonotype qualifies as medium-sized. CDR3 residues: CSATQGLGNQPQHF. The CDR3 DNA sequence: TGCAGCGCGACACAGGGATTGGGCAATCAGCCCCAGCATTTT. V usage is TRBV29-1 and J usage is TRBJ1-5, with D possibly being TRBD1 (6 bases). Deletions cut 7 bases from V and 2 bases from J, with 15 bases between. The CDR3 length is 14 residues. Germline V CDR1 and CDR2: SQVTM, ANQGSEA.

This clonotype is labeled as medium-sized (0.01 to 0.1%). This chain links TRBV29-1 with TRBJ2-2, with D uncertain. V was trimmed by 5 bases and J by 6 bases, leaving 10 bases between them. CDR1 SQVTM and CDR2 ANQGSEA come from the germline V gene. The CDR3 is 12 residues long. CDR3 sequence: CSVSSWAGELFF. In DNA form, the CDR3 reads TGCAGCGTTAGTAGCTGGGCCGGGGAGCTGTTTTTT.

The CDR3: CSARIPGQYF. For the CDR3, the DNA is TGCAGTGCTAGAATCCCCGGGCAGTACTTC. The V and J genes are TRBV20-1 and TRBJ2-7; D is unclear. This CDR3 contains 10 residues. The V gene lost 2 bases and the J gene lost 9 bases, with 8 bases spanning the gap. Germline lookup yields CDR1 DFQATT and CDR2 SNEGSKA (reference sequence).

Concerning this clonotype itself: In this CDR3 the conserved last residue, phenylalanine or tryptophan, is missing, so a read error is likely. It is unclear where the CDR3 begins or ends on the DNA, so no DNA is shown, and the CDR3 is as TCRdb lists it. The rearrangement joins TRBV4-2 to TRBJ2-1. A total of 8 residues make up the CDR3, ends included. Germline assignment: CDR1 LGHNA and CDR2 YNFKEQ. CDR3 sequence reads: CASSSSIS.

This clonotype is categorized as medium-sized. The gene calls are TRBV18 and TRBJ1-3; D uncertain. This CDR3 comprises 15 residues. V was pared by 0 bases and J by 0 bases, with 6 bases between. The germline V gene encodes CDR1 KGHSH and CDR2 LQKENI. The DNA for the CDR3 is TGTGCCAGCTCACCACCGATTACCTCTGGAAACACCATATATTTT. Translated: CASSPPITSGNTIYF.

In its sample, this clonotype ranks as medium-sized. V is TRBV20-1 and J is TRBJ2-5, with D perhaps matching TRBD1 (5 bases). CDR1 DFQATT and CDR2 SNEGSKA come from the germline V gene (reference sequence). V lost 5 bases and J lost 5, with 15 bases in between. This CDR3 has 13 residues. DNA of the CDR3: TGCAGTGCTGCAATTCAGTGGGGCGAGACCCAGTACTTC. It is translated as CSAAIQWGETQYF.

This clonotype is medium-sized by share. This sequence joins TRBV29-1 and TRBJ2-1; D possibly corresponds to TRBD1 (6 bases). V lost 7 bases, J lost 2 bases, and 12 bases lay in between. Germline CDR1 and CDR2: SQVTM and ANQGSEA. The CDR3 has 13 amino acids. The CDR3 DNA sequence: TGCAGCGCCGAGGGGACAACCTACAATGAGCAGTTCTTC. It is translated as CSAEGTTYNEQFF.